This is a list of T cell receptor beta chains from one sample in a study of spatial heterogeneity in lung cancer. TCRdb independently ran MiXCR on the 5' RACE reads; one entry per CDR3 protein. The sample lists tens of thousands of distinct CDR3 sequences; over 7.5% were seen once. This material consisted of PBMCs, taken at follow-up. The receptors here all came from a male donor with early-stage non-small cell lung cancer. Each CDR3 is given with its conserved first and last residue.

j_call v_call cdr3_aa
TRBJ2-7 TRBV29-1 CSVTPGQGYEQYF
TRBJ2-7 TRBV3-1 CASSQVGQGNGEQYF
TRBJ2-5 TRBV6-1 CASRWDGETQYF
TRBJ1-5 TRBV28 CASSSPTGPNQPQHF
TRBJ2-5 TRBV7-2 CASSLSGLAGVRAQYF
TRBJ1-4 TRBV7-9 CASSFGQGGEKLFF
TRBJ2-2 TRBV28 CATRQWNTGELFF
TRBJ1-4 TRBV4-3 CASREGSTNEKLFF
TRBJ1-2 TRBV20-1 CSARDGQWGSDYGYTF
TRBJ2-1 TRBV14 CASSQAGLLKRGQFF
TRBJ2-5 TRBV29-1 CSVVTGQETQYF
TRBJ2-1 TRBV20-1 CSARDWTSGGAREQFF
TRBJ1-4 TRBV4-3 CASSQDPRPGWLVF
TRBJ2-6 TRBV4-2 CASRRSGRGANVLTF
TRBJ2-2 TRBV2 CASSEETSGLTGELFF
TRBJ1-5 TRBV20-1 CSAYGTGDVSNQPQHF
TRBJ2-7 TRBV11-2 CASSFTGEYEQYF
TRBJ1-1 TRBV6-5 CASSQGATEAFF
TRBJ2-1 TRBV20-1 CSAAEYRGKSSYNEQFF
TRBJ1-2 TRBV5-5 CASSLDPSGGLYGYTF
TRBJ2-7 TRBV7-6 CASSSEGSAYEQYF
TRBJ1-6 TRBV15 CATSRVGGGSAASPLHF
TRBJ2-1 TRBV5-1 CASSIQGNEQFF
TRBJ2-3 TRBV5-8 CASSPGLAEITDTQYF
TRBJ1-1 TRBV28 CASSLILRGTEAFF
TRBJ1-1 TRBV28 CASRDRSRTEAFF
TRBJ2-3 TRBV20-1 CSASSLARSSTDTQYF
TRBJ1-6 TRBV4-3 CASSLRKGSAPLHF
TRBJ2-7 TRBV11-2 CASSPGGAPTNWGEQYF
TRBJ2-7 TRBV10-3 CAISEAQGANEQYF
TRBJ1-1 TRBV5-5 CASSLQASQNTEAFF
TRBJ1-4 TRBV6-5 CASSYGHDEKLFF
TRBJ2-4 TRBV4-2 CASSQDTGFSNIQYF
TRBJ2-2 TRBV2 CASRRDTGELFF
TRBJ1-2 TRBV7-2 CASSQEPGGNYGYTF
TRBJ1-1 TRBV6-2/TRBV6-3 CASGGQPNTEAFF
TRBJ2-3 TRBV7-9 CASSSKWGASTLDTQYF
TRBJ2-1 TRBV5-1 CASSLVGTTSNEQFF
TRBJ2-7 TRBV5-1 CASSGGLALFDEQYF
TRBJ2-3 TRBV20-1 CSAIKLSPQYF
TRBJ2-3 TRBV7-2 CASTSRGSSTDTQYF
TRBJ1-6 TRBV4-3 CASSQDQRDSPLHF
TRBJ1-1 TRBV3-1 CASSQDKGRVNAEAFF
TRBJ2-7 TRBV5-1 CASSLEAAGGQYF
TRBJ2-5 TRBV6-4 CASSGDRGLETQYF
TRBJ2-5 TRBV10-3 CAISDQETQYF
TRBJ1-1 TRBV20-1 CSASLVDRANTEAFF
TRBJ2-3 TRBV27 CASSFLRGRGDTQYF
TRBJ2-1 TRBV12-3/TRBV12-4 CASGKGYNEQFF
TRBJ2-3 TRBV7-6 CASSESGGTTDTQYF
TRBJ2-3 TRBV7-8 CASSTRTGGTDTQYF
TRBJ2-1 TRBV5-1 CASSLASGEQFF
TRBJ1-2 TRBV11-2 CASSLDRDRANYGYTF
TRBJ1-6 TRBV4-2 CASSQETRLRPLHF
TRBJ2-5 TRBV10-2 CASRSTATQETQYF
TRBJ1-5 TRBV29-1 CSVSDRGDQPQHF
TRBJ1-4 TRBV4-2 CASSPGATPRGEKLFF